Following are 24 T cell receptor beta chains from one sample sequenced in a study of T cells expressing NK-cell markers (TCRdb year 2020). Library method: 5' RACE. The run used an Illumina HiSeq 2000. Reprocessed by TCRdb, the reads give a single entry per CDR3 protein sequence, without DNA. The table for this sample shows roughly 170,000 distinct CDR3 sequences. About 18% of the sample is held by the ten biggest clonotypes. Specimen: blood T cells: a sorted CD56 or NKG2C T cell subset, CD4+ or CD8+ T cells, or bulk PBMC T cells (not recorded which). These TCRs come from a woman between 18 and 70 years old in good health.

The V call is TRBV2, the J call TRBJ2-1; TCRdb outputs TRBD1, but without DNA this stays unchecked. The length of the CDR3 is 16 residues. Germline V gene lookup returns CDR1 SNHLY and CDR2 FYNNEI. The CDR3 spells CASRVISGTPRDEQFF.

This chain connects TRBV5-1 to TRBJ1-6; no DNA is available, so the TRBD1 call from TCRdb remains unchecked. Germline V CDR1 and CDR2: SGHRS, YFSETQ. The CDR3 is 16 amino acids. The CDR3 is CASSGAGGANNSPLHF. The full variable domain, in which reference TRBV5-1 and TRBJ1-6 provide the parts outside the CDR3, is KAGVTQTPRYLIKTRGQQVTLSCSPISGHRSVSWYQQTPGQGLQFLFEYFSETQRNKGNFPGRFSGRQFSNSRSEMNVSTLELGDSALYLCASSGAGGANNSPLHFGNGTRLTVT.

V and J are TRBV15 and TRBJ1-2; TCRdb lists TRBD1, though no DNA is available to test this call. Germline loops: CDR1 LNHNV, CDR2 YYDKDF (reference sequence). This CDR3 region has 15 residues. CDR3 protein: CATSRDPPGTYGYTF. Full variable domain (rest looked up from reference TRBV15 and TRBJ1-2): DAMVIQNPRYQVTQFGKPVTLSCSQTLNHNVMYWYQQKSSQAPKLLFHYYDKDFNNEADTPDNFQSRRPNTSFCFLDIRSPGLGDTAMYLCATSRDPPGTYGYTFGSGTRLTVV.

The chain combines TRBV20-1 with TRBJ1-6. The CDR3 loop spans 15 amino acids. Germline CDR1 and CDR2: DFQATT and SNEGSKA (reference sequence). The CDR3 here is CSARDQGGNNSPLHF.

The chain's CDR3 is CASSTRTDNEQFF. V usage is TRBV7-6 and J usage is TRBJ2-1; TCRdb outputs TRBD1, but without DNA this stays unchecked. Germline V gene data show CDR1 as SGHVS and CDR2 as FNYEAQ. The CDR3 is 13 amino acids.

This chain uses TRBV2 with TRBJ2-7; without DNA, the TCRdb call of TRBD1 cannot be checked. Germline lookup yields CDR1 SNHLY and CDR2 FYNNEI. The CDR3 has 14 residues. The CDR3 loop is CASSQDSQLYEQYF. Based on the CDR3 plus reference TRBV2 and TRBJ2-7, the full variable domain is EPEVTQTPSHQVTQMGQEVILRCVPISNHLYFYWYRQILGQKVEFLVSFYNNEISEKSEIFDDQFSVERPDGSNFTLKIRSTKLEDSAMYFCASSQDSQLYEQYFGPGTRLTVT.

The chain has TRBV15 and TRBJ1-5; lacking DNA, the TRBD1 call made by TCRdb goes unchecked. The CDR3 is 15 amino acids. Germline-derived CDR1 and CDR2 are LNHNV and YYDKDF (reference sequence). The CDR3 protein is CATREQGLSNQPQHF.

This chain links TRBV15 with TRBJ1-1. This CDR3 is built from 14 residues. Germline V CDR1 and CDR2: LNHNV, YYDKDF (reference sequence). CDR3 protein: CATSRGGENTEAFF.

The chain combines TRBV20-1 with TRBJ2-3; the TRBD1 assignment by TCRdb is unverifiable without DNA. The germline gives CDR1 DFQATT, CDR2 SNEGSKA (reference sequence). The CDR3 totals 11 residues. CDR3 residues: CSAPPGSTQYF.

The rearrangement uses TRBV29-1 and TRBJ1-1; TCRdb reports TRBD1, a call that lacks DNA to check it against. CDR1 and CDR2 from the germline V gene are SQVTM and ANQGSEA. The CDR3 loop spans 13 amino acids. The CDR3 is CSVLTGRNTEAFF.

The V call is TRBV5-5, the J call TRBJ2-7; TCRdb names TRBD1, which stays unverified in the absence of DNA. The germline CDR1 and CDR2 sequences are SGHKS and YYEKEE (reference sequence). The CDR3 covers 16 residues. CDR3: CASSLGLGTATYEQYF.

V usage is TRBV29-1 and J usage is TRBJ2-1. Germline assignment: CDR1 SQVTM and CDR2 ANQGSEA. This CDR3 region has 14 residues. This CDR3 reads CSVESDLDYNEQFF.

The chain couples TRBV7-3 to TRBJ2-1; TCRdb's D call, TRBD2, is unchecked because there is no DNA. The CDR3 sequence is 19 residues long. Germline CDR1 reads SGHTA; CDR2 reads FQGTGA. This chain's CDR3 is CASSLRSTSGVSSYNEQFF.

The chain has TRBV5-1 and TRBJ1-1. Germline V lookup: CDR1 SGHRS, CDR2 YFSETQ. The CDR3 loop spans 13 amino acids. The CDR3: CASSLGVGAEAFF.

The chain carries TRBV3-1 and TRBJ2-4. CDR3 length equals 13 residues. Germline V lookup: CDR1 LGHDT, CDR2 YNNKEL (reference sequence). CDR3 residues: CASSQVTKAIQYF.

The chain couples TRBV15 to TRBJ1-2; TCRdb reports TRBD1, a call that lacks DNA to check it against. The CDR3 runs to 17 residues. The V gene's germline CDR1 is LNHNV and CDR2 YYDKDF (reference sequence). CDR3 residues: CATSRDKTLSGGYGYTF.

This chain joins TRBV6-6 and TRBJ2-7. The V gene's germline CDR1 is MNHNY and CDR2 SVGAGI (reference sequence). CDR3 length equals 13 residues. This CDR3 reads CASRGRGSYEQYF.

The genes are TRBV3-1 and TRBJ2-3; as DNA is missing, the TRBD2 call by TCRdb cannot be tested. The length of the CDR3 is 15 residues. Germline V gene lookup returns CDR1 LGHDT and CDR2 YNNKEL (reference sequence). This CDR3 reads CASSPRLAGPDTQYF.

The rearrangement uses TRBV5-5 and TRBJ2-1; the D call of TRBD1 rests on TCRdb alone, since no DNA is present to check it. CDR1 is SGHKS and CDR2 is YYEKEE in the germline V gene (reference sequence). There are 11 residues in the CDR3. The CDR3 region is CASSPGAEQFF.

The rearrangement links TRBV7-9 to TRBJ1-4. The CDR3 length is 13 residues. The germline CDR1 and CDR2 sequences are SEHNR and FQNEAQ (reference sequence). The CDR3 reads CASSLDRGEKLFF. Complete variable domain (other parts from reference TRBV7-9 and TRBJ1-4): DTGVSQNPRHKITKRGQNVTFRCDPISEHNRLYWYRQTLGQGPEFLTYFQNEAQLEKSRLLSDRFSAERPKGSFSTLEIQRTEQGDSAMYLCASSLDRGEKLFFGSGTQLSVL.

The chain couples TRBV7-2 to TRBJ2-5; lacking DNA, the TRBD2 call made by TCRdb goes unchecked. The CDR3 contains 12 residues. The germline V gene encodes CDR1 SGHTA and CDR2 FQGNSA. The CDR3 loop is CASRLVSETQYF.

The J gene is TRBJ2-3, the V gene TRBV5-1; checking the TCRdb D call of TRBD2 is not possible without DNA. Germline V gene sequence: CDR1 SGHRS, CDR2 YFSETQ. The CDR3 extends over 15 amino acids. The CDR3: CASRGGLGETDTQYF.

The V gene is TRBV7-3, the J gene TRBJ2-5; TCRdb returns TRBD1, unconfirmable since there is no DNA. CDR3 size: 16 residues. Germline assignment: CDR1 SGHTA and CDR2 FQGTGA. This CDR3 reads CASSSGKQGFGETQYF.

This rearrangement joins TRBV25-1 to TRBJ2-1. Germline CDR1 and CDR2: MGHDK and SYGVNS. The CDR3 has 16 residues. This chain's CDR3 is CASSAQTGARYNEQFF. Variable domain in full (rest from reference TRBV25-1 and TRBJ2-1): EADIYQTPRYLVIGTGKKITLECSQTMGHDKMYWYQQDPGMELHLIHYSYGVNSTEKGDLSSESTVSRIRTEHFPLTLESARPSHTSQYLCASSAQTGARYNEQFFGPGTRLTVL.